The next 28 T cell receptor beta chains were all read from a single sample in a study of T-cell reconstitution after alpha-beta-depleted transplantation in children. TCRbeta library construction was performed incorporating unique molecular identifiers. TCRdb ran MiXCR on the PCR reads and lists one entry per CDR3 protein. The repertoire holds a few hundred thousand distinct CDR3 sequences, with roughly 27% as singletons. The material sequenced was PBMCs, taken before TCRalphabeta/CD19-depleted stem cell transplant. Receptor source: a boy less than two years old with Wiskott-Aldrich syndrome, due to receive a stem cell transplant.

This clonotype has only a few counts. The rearrangement joins TRBV6-5 to TRBJ2-7; a weak D match, TRBD1 (6 bases). The CDR3 sequence is 17 residues long. Germline V gene data show CDR1 as MNHEY and CDR2 as SVGAGI. Trimming removed 3 bases from V and 2 bases from J, with 20 bases in between. The DNA of the CDR3 is TGTGCCAGCAGTTATCAGCCCGGGACACCTGCCCCCTACGAGCAGTACTTC. Translating it yields CASSYQPGTPAPYEQYF.

CDR3 region: CASSAVGAAGNTIYF. The DNA for the CDR3 is TGTGCCAGCAGCGCAGTTGGGGCGGCTGGAAACACCATATATTTT. The chain uses TRBV7-6 and TRBJ1-3; D is perhaps TRBD1 (5 bases). CDR1 and CDR2 (germline): SGHVS, FNYEAQ. CDR3 length equals 15 residues. Between the trimmed V and J ends, which lost 5 bases and 2 bases, there was a span of 13 bases.

This clonotype was detected a few times. This chain connects TRBV20-1 to TRBJ2-2; D is perhaps TRBD2 (5 bases). V lost 1 base and J 3 bases, leaving 12 bases between the germline ends. This CDR3 is built from 15 residues. Per the germline V gene, CDR1 is DFQATT and CDR2 is SNEGSKA (reference sequence). The CDR3 nucleotides are TGCAGTGCTAGAGTAGGCGGGCCCCACACCGGGGAGCTGTTTTTT. It codes for CSARVGGPHTGELFF.

The rearrangement uses TRBV4-2 and TRBJ1-5, with no clear D. This CDR3 has 14 residues. The V end was cut by 0 bases, the J end by 6 bases, with 9 bases between. From germline, CDR1 is LGHNA and CDR2 YNFKEQ. CDR3 in DNA: TGTGCCAGCAGCCAAGACCTCCCGGCTCAGCCCCAGCATTTT. Protein product: CASSQDLPAQPQHF.

This chain joins TRBV11-2 and TRBJ1-5; no clear D. The ends were cut back, 3 bases at V and 1 base at J, with 7 bases in the middle. The CDR3 covers 14 residues. From germline, CDR1 is SGHAT and CDR2 FQNNGV. The CDR3 bases are TGTGCCAGCAGCTTCTCAGAGAGCAATCAGCCCCAGCATTTT. This sequence encodes CASSFSESNQPQHF.

The genes are TRBV7-2 and TRBJ2-5; no definite D call. Germline CDR1 and CDR2: SGHTA and FQGNSA. This CDR3 comprises 15 residues. Trimming took off 1 base at V and 2 bases at J, with 11 bases between the two ends. This CDR3 is CASSLVPSWQETQYF. CDR3 nucleotides: TGTGCCAGCAGCTTAGTGCCTTCCTGGCAAGAGACCCAGTACTTC.

The J gene is TRBJ2-1, the V gene TRBV3-1, with a possible D match to TRBD2 (5 bases). The CDR3 length is 14 residues. Germline V lookup: CDR1 LGHDT, CDR2 YNNKEL (reference sequence). V dropped 4 bases and J dropped 7 bases, with 14 bases sitting between them. The CDR3 DNA is TGTGCCAGCAGCCTTAGGACTCGGGCTAATGAGCAGTTCTTC. It translates to CASSLRTRANEQFF.

V and J are TRBV27 and TRBJ2-1; D gene ambiguous. This CDR3 comprises 13 residues. Germline V gene sequence: CDR1 MNHEY, CDR2 SMNVEV (reference sequence). V lost 7 bases, J lost 13 bases, and 20 bases lay in between. The CDR3 spells CASTAGPSVGQFF. The CDR3 bases are TGTGCCAGCACGGCAGGACCCAGTGTGGGTCAGTTCTTC.

This chain uses TRBV20-1 with TRBJ2-1, with D perhaps TRBD2 (5 bases). The germline V gene has CDR1 DFQATT and CDR2 SNEGSKA (reference sequence). CDR3 length: 14 residues. Trimming shortened V by 0 bases and J by 7 bases, and 13 bases separated the two germline ends. CDR3 sequence reads: CSARDSRLRNEQFF. CDR3 coding DNA: TGCAGTGCTAGAGATAGTCGACTACGAAATGAGCAGTTCTTC.

The sample holds a few counts of this clonotype. Written as DNA, the CDR3 is TGTGCCAGCAGTGAAGCACACGCGGGAGAGACCCAGTACTTC. Residues: CASSEAHAGETQYF. This sequence joins TRBV6-1 and TRBJ2-5; possibly TRBD2 for D (5 bases). The CDR3 is 14 residues long. Germline V gene lookup returns CDR1 MNHNS and CDR2 SASEGT. The germline V and J ends were trimmed by 0 bases and 4 bases, with 9 bases remaining between them.

This chain joins TRBV5-4 and TRBJ2-5; 8 nucleotides match TRBD2. The CDR3 loop spans 17 amino acids. The germline CDR1 and CDR2 sequences are SGHNT and YYREEE (reference sequence). J gave up 2 bases and V 3 bases, and 12 bases lay outside the gene matches. CDR3 amino acids: CASSSASTTSVQETQYF. CDR3 in DNA: TGTGCCAGCAGCTCTGCATCTACGACTAGCGTACAAGAGACCCAGTACTTC.

V usage is TRBV20-1 and J usage is TRBJ2-3; 12 bases line up with TRBD2. The trim removed 6 bases at V and 0 bases at J, leaving 7 bases unmatched. CDR1 is DFQATT, CDR2 SNEGSKA, per germline (reference sequence). This CDR3 has 16 amino acids. DNA for the CDR3: TGCAGTGCGACCGGACTAGCGGGGTCTAGCACAGATACGCAGTATTTT. Translated: CSATGLAGSSTDTQYF.

CDR3 sequence: CASSSFRGKNTEAFF. The CDR3 nucleotides are TGCGCCAGCAGCTCCTTTAGGGGGAAGAACACTGAAGCTTTCTTT. The V call is TRBV5-1, the J call TRBJ1-1; weak D call: TRBD1 (6 bases). V was clipped by 3 bases and J by 1 base, with 13 bases between them. This CDR3 spans 15 amino acids. Germline assignment: CDR1 SGHRS and CDR2 YFSETQ. Looking up the rest from reference TRBV5-1 and TRBJ1-1 gives the full variable domain: KAGVTQTPRYLIKTRGQQVTLSCSPISGHRSVSWYQQTPGQGLQFLFEYFSETQRNKGNFPGRFSGRQFSNSRSEMNVSTLELGDSALYLCASSSFRGKNTEAFFGQGTRLTVV.

This clonotype was found a few times. This chain links TRBV7-9 with TRBJ2-1, with 10 bases identical to TRBD2. V was pared by 4 bases and J by 4 bases, with 4 bases of the junction left unmatched. Germline values: CDR1 SEHNR, CDR2 FQNEAQ (reference sequence). The CDR3 sequence is 15 residues long. Written as DNA, the CDR3 is TGTGCCAGCAGCTCTAGCGGGAGTCGGTACAATGAGCAGTTCTTC. Its protein is CASSSSGSRYNEQFF.

This clonotype occurred a few times. The chain is built from TRBV20-1 and TRBJ2-1, with 11 bases matching TRBD2. This CDR3 contains 16 residues. The germline V gene encodes CDR1 DFQATT and CDR2 SNEGSKA (reference sequence). J was trimmed by 0 bases and V by 5 bases; bases with no gene match: 6. CDR3 sequence (DNA): TGCAGTGCTGCCCCCGGGACTAGCGGCTCCTACAATGAGCAGTTCTTC. Residues: CSAAPGTSGSYNEQFF.

This clonotype was counted a few times. The genes are TRBV12-3 or TRBV12-4 and TRBJ2-7; a weak D match, TRBD2 (6 bases). Trimming removed 6 bases from V and 2 bases from J, with 14 bases in between. CDR3 length: 14 residues. The chain's CDR3 is CASSPGLTTYEQYF. In nucleotides, the CDR3 is TGTGCCAGCAGCCCTGGACTAACTACCTACGAGCAGTACTTC.

This clonotype was detected only a few times. CDR3 residues: CASSKPGQTNYGYTF. The CDR3 region has the DNA TGCGCCAGCAGCAAACCGGGACAGACTAACTATGGCTACACCTTC. The chain employs TRBV5-1 and TRBJ1-2; TRBD1 matches at 7 bases. Trimming cost V 4 bases and J 0 bases; bases outside gene matches: 6. This CDR3 spans 15 amino acids. The germline gives CDR1 SGHRS, CDR2 YFSETQ.

This clonotype has a handful of counts. The CDR3 is CATSLLDTQYF. CDR3 DNA sequence: TGTGCCACCAGTCTGCTAGATACGCAGTATTTT. The chain is built from TRBV15 and TRBJ2-3; the D is unclear. Looked up from germline, CDR1 is LNHNV and CDR2 is YYDKDF (reference sequence). The CDR3 is made up of 11 amino acids. The germline V and J ends were trimmed by 6 bases and 5 bases, with 6 bases remaining between them.

J is TRBJ2-1 and V is TRBV9; D gene uncertain. This CDR3 region has 14 residues. V lost 0 bases and J lost 7, with 11 bases in between. Germline loops: CDR1 SGDLS, CDR2 YYNGEE. In DNA, the CDR3 is TGTGCCAGCAGCGTAGATCCTGTGCGGAATGAGCAGTTCTTC. This codes for CASSVDPVRNEQFF.

The sample holds a few counts of this clonotype. The rearrangement uses TRBV20-1 and TRBJ1-3; no definite D call. V lost 5 bases and J 4 bases, leaving 3 bases between the germline ends. This CDR3 spans 10 amino acids. Germline V gives CDR1 DFQATT, CDR2 SNEGSKA (reference sequence). The CDR3 DNA sequence: TGCAGTGCTCCCGGAAACACCATATATTTT. The encoded protein is CSAPGNTIYF.

This clonotype was seen more than once but under ten times. This chain links TRBV29-1 with TRBJ1-1; D gene uncertain. CDR3 size: 13 residues. CDR1 and CDR2 from the germline V gene are SQVTM and ANQGSEA. Trimming removed 3 bases from V and 0 bases from J, with 8 bases in between. The CDR3 bases are TGCAGCGTTGATAGCAGGATGAACACTGAAGCTTTCTTT. This codes for CSVDSRMNTEAFF.

In this sample, this clonotype turned up a few times. The chain employs TRBV5-1 and TRBJ1-1; D uncertain. With 0 bases removed from V and 4 bases from J, the gap between germline ends came to 13 bases. Germline lookup yields CDR1 SGHRS and CDR2 YFSETQ. The CDR3 length is 15 residues. The CDR3 region has the DNA TGCGCCAGCAGCTTGGTCGGCGGGGTTAGCACTGAAGCTTTCTTT. It yields the protein CASSLVGGVSTEAFF.

This clonotype was recorded many times. The chain couples TRBV5-1 to TRBJ1-1; no definite D call. Germline V CDR1 and CDR2: SGHRS, YFSETQ. The CDR3 length is 13 residues. V lost 0 bases to trimming and J lost 1 base, with 4 bases between them. CDR3 sequence (DNA): TGCGCCAGCAGCTTGGGGGGGAACACTGAAGCTTTCTTT. Amino acid sequence: CASSLGGNTEAFF.

The V gene is TRBV20-1, the J gene TRBJ1-2; 7 bases line up with TRBD1. There are 15 residues in the CDR3. From germline, CDR1 is DFQATT and CDR2 SNEGSKA (reference sequence). CDR3 DNA: TGCAGCGCCCCTAAGCAAGGGGGCGGTAACTATGGCTACACCTTC. Amino acids: CSAPKQGGGNYGYTF.

V gene TRBV5-1 combines with J gene TRBJ2-5; 7 bases fit TRBD2. The CDR3 runs 15 residues. The V segment lost 0 bases and the J segment 3 bases; nucleotides outside the gene matches: 5. Germline CDR1 reads SGHRS; CDR2 reads YFSETQ. In DNA, the CDR3 is TGCGCCAGCAGCTTGGACCCTAGCGGTAAAGAGACCCAGTACTTC. Its translation: CASSLDPSGKETQYF. Full variable domain (missing parts from reference TRBV5-1 and TRBJ2-5): KAGVTQTPRYLIKTRGQQVTLSCSPISGHRSVSWYQQTPGQGLQFLFEYFSETQRNKGNFPGRFSGRQFSNSRSEMNVSTLELGDSALYLCASSLDPSGKETQYFGPGTRLLVL.

This clonotype has only a few counts. This chain joins TRBV5-1 and TRBJ2-2; D tentatively reads TRBD1 or TRBD2 (6 bases each). V lost 2 bases, J lost 5 bases, and 10 bases lay in between. The CDR3 covers 14 residues. The germline CDR1 and CDR2 sequences are SGHRS and YFSETQ. CDR3 DNA: TGCGCCAGCAGCTTTACGGGGGCAACCGGGGAGCTGTTTTTT. Translation gives CASSFTGATGELFF.

This clonotype was observed a handful of times. This sequence joins TRBV4-1 and TRBJ1-3, with D perhaps TRBD1 (6 bases). CDR1 is MGHRA, CDR2 YSYEKL, per germline. There are 15 residues in the CDR3. V lost 5 bases and J 0 bases, leaving 11 bases between the germline ends. The CDR3 here is CASSGGQHSGNTIYF. Here the CDR3 DNA reads TGCGCCAGCAGCGGGGGACAACACTCTGGAAACACCATATATTTT.

This clonotype was detected a few times. The chain employs TRBV5-1 and TRBJ1-2; 7 bases are a match to TRBD1. The junction had 8 bases not matched to a gene; V was cut back by 4 bases and J by 2 bases. CDR1 SGHRS and CDR2 YFSETQ come from the germline V gene. The CDR3 runs 15 residues. CDR3 DNA: TGCGCCAGCAGCCCCCCGGGACAGATAAACTATGGCTACACCTTC. It specifies CASSPPGQINYGYTF. The full variable domain, rest sourced from reference TRBV5-1 and TRBJ1-2, is KAGVTQTPRYLIKTRGQQVTLSCSPISGHRSVSWYQQTPGQGLQFLFEYFSETQRNKGNFPGRFSGRQFSNSRSEMNVSTLELGDSALYLCASSPPGQINYGYTFGSGTRLTVV.